This note documents a single TCR beta chain sequence. These data come from a study of shared T cell receptors in the human thymus. V lost 2 bases and J lost 2, with 20 bases in between. The CDR3 contains 18 residues. The germline gives CDR1 LGHNA, CDR2 YSLEER. The table came from immunoSEQ multiplex PCR; TCRdb's copy has only in-frame clones and leaves some out. This sample carries about 540,000 clones, about four fifths of them seen once, and the ten largest clones take more than 0.01%. Another study also made use of these data, one on human thymus T cells. That report adds: Resections obtained during corrective heart surgery supplied the thymus tissue. Thymic and blood repertoires seemed to favor certain V and J genes.

The sample consisted of thymocytes. The V gene is TRBV4-3, the J gene TRBJ2-3, with D possibly TRBD2 on 5 matching bases. The TCR originated in a boy under two years old with a congenital heart defect. CDR3 coding DNA: TGCGCCAGCAGCCAATCACCCCGGTCCCGGGGATACACAGATACGCAGTATTTT. Protein: CASSQSPRSRGYTDTQYF.